The 12 T cell receptor beta chains given below trace back to one sample, sequenced in a study of shared clonotypes between healthy human individuals. The table came from immunoSEQ multiplex PCR; TCRdb's copy has only in-frame clones and leaves some out. This table has about 2 million clones, just under 95% appearing once. It was CD45RO-negative cells, positively selected for CCR7, that made up naive CD8 cells, with terminally differentiated effector memory CD45RA+ cells excluded. Specimen: naive CD8+ T cells sorted from blood. Receptor source: a man between 18 and 29 years old in good health.

The rearrangement links TRBV28 to TRBJ2-4; TRBD1 aligns across 8 bases. This CDR3 region has 16 residues. The germline gives CDR1 MDHEN, CDR2 SYDVKM. Unmatched junction bases numbered 3, after V lost 2 bases and J lost 0 bases. The CDR3 loop reads CASSLQGAGAKNIQYF. CDR3 DNA: TGTGCCAGCAGTTTACAGGGGGCGGGAGCCAAAAACATTCAGTACTTC.

The rearrangement joins TRBV2 to TRBJ2-1; TRBD2 matches 10 bases. The ends lost 0 bases at V and 4 bases at J; junction bases unmatched: 3. CDR3 size: 16 residues. Per germline, CDR1 SNHLY and CDR2 FYNNEI. DNA of the CDR3: TGTGCCAGCAGTGAAGCGCTAGCGGGAGCGTACAATGAGCAGTTCTTC. Translation: CASSEALAGAYNEQFF.

As concerns this clone: Just one base apart from a much larger clone, this may be a read error. The sample has other DNA sequences that encode this CDR3 too. The V gene is TRBV7-9, the J gene TRBJ1-1; no reliable D call. Deletions cut 6 bases from V and 4 bases from J, with 6 bases between. Germline assignment: CDR1 SEHNR and CDR2 FQNEAQ (reference sequence). The CDR3 extends over 11 amino acids. CDR3 bases: TGTGCCAGCAGTTATGGCACTGAAGCTTTCTTT. Translation: CASSYGTEAFF. Drawing the rest from reference TRBV7-9 and TRBJ1-1, the complete variable domain is DTGVSQNPRHKITKRGQNVTFRCDPISEHNRLYWYRQTLGQGPEFLTYFQNEAQLEKSRLLSDRFSAERPKGSFSTLEIQRTEQGDSAMYLCASSYGTEAFFGQGTRLTVV.

The chain has TRBV6-5 and TRBJ2-1; 11 bases match TRBD2. In germline, CDR1 is MNHEY, CDR2 SVGAGI. The CDR3 totals 15 residues. With 5 bases clipped from V and 4 bases from J, the junction kept 4 bases outside the gene matches. CDR3 in amino acids: CASSKGLAEYNEQFF. In DNA form, the CDR3 reads TGTGCCAGCAGTAAGGGACTAGCGGAGTACAATGAGCAGTTCTTC.

The rearrangement joins TRBV6-5 to TRBJ2-5; TRBD2 is a possible D gene (6 bases). Germline V gene data show CDR1 as MNHEY and CDR2 as SVGAGI. CDR3 length equals 14 residues. The germline V and J ends were trimmed by 6 bases and 2 bases, with 13 bases remaining between them. CDR3: CASRFSGLQETQYF. Written as DNA, the CDR3 is TGTGCCAGCAGGTTTAGCGGACTACAAGAGACCCAGTACTTC.

A note on this clone: Other nucleotide sequences from this sample produce the same CDR3. The J gene is TRBJ1-1, the V gene TRBV27, with D possibly TRBD1 on 5 matching bases. CDR3 length: 14 amino acids. Germline CDR1 MNHEY, CDR2 SMNVEV (reference sequence). The ends were cut back, 5 bases at V and 0 bases at J, with 10 bases in the middle. The chain's CDR3 is CASSPTVMNTEAFF. The CDR3 DNA follows: TGTGCCAGCAGTCCGACAGTCATGAACACTGAAGCTTTCTTT.

The V call is TRBV7-9, the J call TRBJ1-4, with D hard to call. Per germline, CDR1 SEHNR and CDR2 FQNEAQ (reference sequence). The V end lost 2 bases, the J end lost 0 bases, and 7 bases lay between the germline ends. This CDR3 has 15 amino acids. The CDR3 loop is CASSLSAATNEKLFF. The CDR3 bases are TGTGCCAGCAGCTTAAGTGCAGCAACTAATGAAAAACTGTTTTTT.

DNA for the CDR3: TGTGCCAGCAGTTTTATCTATGGCTACACCTTC. Amino acid sequence: CASSFIYGYTF. This chain joins TRBV28 and TRBJ1-2; D remains unclear. The germline V and J ends were trimmed by 3 bases and 4 bases, with 3 bases remaining between them. The CDR3 spans 11 residues. CDR1 MDHEN and CDR2 SYDVKM come from the germline V gene.

The rearrangement uses TRBV28 and TRBJ2-7; D unresolved. The CDR3 is 13 residues long. V lost 3 bases, J lost 3 bases, and 9 bases lay in between. Germline loops: CDR1 MDHEN, CDR2 SYDVKM. Here the CDR3 DNA reads TGTGCCAGCAGTTTTCGGCGGAGCTACGAGCAGTACTTC. Protein product: CASSFRRSYEQYF.

The V call is TRBV18, the J call TRBJ2-7; tentative D call: TRBD2 (5 bases). Trimming took off 5 bases at V and 0 bases at J, with 14 bases between the two ends. CDR3 length: 15 residues. CDR1 and CDR2 from the germline V gene are KGHSH and LQKENI. CDR3 loop: CASSSGLTISYEQYF. CDR3 bases: TGTGCCAGCTCATCCGGACTTACTATCTCCTACGAGCAGTACTTC.

The V call is TRBV7-2, the J call TRBJ2-7; D is unresolved. V was cut by 0 bases and J by 3 bases, with 12 bases left in between. This CDR3 comprises 15 residues. From germline, CDR1 is SGHTA and CDR2 FQGNSA. This CDR3 reads CASSLAGQSIYEQYF. In DNA form, the CDR3 reads TGTGCCAGCAGCTTAGCAGGTCAATCCATCTACGAGCAGTACTTC.

The DNA for the CDR3 is TGCGCCAGCAGCCAAGATGCCCGTCTAGCTGGGCAGTTCTTC. Its translation: CASSQDARLAGQFF. The V and J genes are TRBV4-1 and TRBJ2-1; tentative D call: TRBD2 (5 bases). Germline V gene sequence: CDR1 MGHRA, CDR2 YSYEKL. CDR3 length: 14 amino acids. The V and J ends lost 0 bases and 12 bases respectively, with 15 bases between them.